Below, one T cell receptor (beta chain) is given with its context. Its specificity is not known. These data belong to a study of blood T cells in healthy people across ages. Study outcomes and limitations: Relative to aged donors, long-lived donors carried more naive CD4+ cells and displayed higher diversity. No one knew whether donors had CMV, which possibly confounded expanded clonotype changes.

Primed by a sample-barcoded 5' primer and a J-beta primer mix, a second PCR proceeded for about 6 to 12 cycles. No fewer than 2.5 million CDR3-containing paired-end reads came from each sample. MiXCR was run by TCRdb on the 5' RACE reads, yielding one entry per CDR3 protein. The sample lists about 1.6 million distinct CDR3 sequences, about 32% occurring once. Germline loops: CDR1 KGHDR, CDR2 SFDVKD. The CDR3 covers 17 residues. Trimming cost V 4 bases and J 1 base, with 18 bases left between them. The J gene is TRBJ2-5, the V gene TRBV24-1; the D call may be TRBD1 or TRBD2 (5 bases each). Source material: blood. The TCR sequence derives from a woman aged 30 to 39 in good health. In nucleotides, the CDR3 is TGTGCCACCAGTGACCCTCAGCCAGGGAGCTCCCAAGAGACCCAGTACTTC. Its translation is CATSDPQPGSSQETQYF.